This note documents a single TCR beta chain sequence. Original processing notes: Estimation of nucleated cell counts relied on the amplification of reference gene primers. This table comes from immunoSEQ multiplex PCR, and its TCRdb copy is limited to in-frame clones, with some not included. Clone size and V and J calls were adopted from that table, with D and trimming inferred from the DNA. This table holds about 480,000 clones, about 89% found once. These data come from a study of blood T cell repertoires in COVID-19. Study information: From the United States, Italy and Spain came samples of acute and convalescent COVID-19. Nucleic acid was either cDNA or gDNA, and it came from T cells, B-cell-depleted T cells, or PBMCs.

The receptor comes from a woman aged 25 to 39 with acute or convalescent COVID-19. Sequenced material: peripheral blood.

CDR3 DNA sequence: TGTGCCAGCAAACAGGGGGCCAATGAGCAGTTCTTC. Encoded protein: CASKQGANEQFF. J is TRBJ2-1 and V is TRBV6-5; 9 bases map to TRBD1. Germline CDR1 is MNHEY and CDR2 is SVGAGI. CDR3 length equals 12 residues. J lost 6 bases, V lost 7 bases, and 1 base had no gene match.